This entry lists 10 T cell receptor beta chains sequenced from one sample in a study of T cell responses to AZD1222 COVID-19 vaccine. The repertoire was sequenced with immunoSEQ multiplex PCR; TCRdb's copy has only in-frame clones and lacks some. Among about 96,000 clones listed, 70% to 90% were seen once. The sample here was peripheral blood, taken on day 0 of AZD1222 vaccination. The receptor set was obtained from an adult in good health.

The J gene is TRBJ2-5, the V gene TRBV7-2; TRBD1 matches at 10 bases. Germline V gene lookup returns CDR1 SGHTA and CDR2 FQGNSA. This CDR3 region has 14 residues. V shed 5 bases and J 2 bases; nucleotides not matched to a gene: 2. CDR3 loop: CASSRDRGQETQYF. CDR3 sequence (DNA): TGTGCCAGCAGCCGGGACAGGGGTCAAGAGACCCAGTACTTC.

The chain links TRBV6-6 to TRBJ1-1; a weak D match, TRBD1 (6 bases). Germline V gene data show CDR1 as MNHNY and CDR2 as SVGAGI (reference sequence). The germline V and J ends were trimmed by 6 bases and 1 base, with 9 bases remaining between them. The CDR3 sequence is 13 residues long. The CDR3 nucleotides read TGTGCCAGCAGACGACAGGCGAACACTGAAGCTTTCTTT. Its protein is CASRRQANTEAFF.

The chain is built from TRBV9 and TRBJ2-3; D assignment may be TRBD1 or TRBD2 (5 bases each). V was pared by 2 bases and J by 2 bases, with 9 bases between. Per the germline V gene, CDR1 is SGDLS and CDR2 is YYNGEE. This CDR3 contains 14 residues. The CDR3 is CASSVLGTTDTQYF. CDR3 DNA: TGTGCCAGCAGCGTCCTTGGGACCACAGATACGCAGTATTTT.

V usage is TRBV4-3 and J usage is TRBJ1-5; the D is unclear. V was trimmed by 0 bases and J by 7 bases, leaving 28 bases between them. The V gene's germline CDR1 is LGHNA and CDR2 YSLEER. The CDR3 extends over 20 amino acids. Written as DNA, the CDR3 is TGCGCCAGCAGCCAAGATATGACGGGGAAGGACTTTTCGGAATGGCAGCCCCAGCATTTT. Its translation is CASSQDMTGKDFSEWQPQHF.

The chain combines TRBV5-4 with TRBJ2-7, with 15 bases lining up with TRBD2. The CDR3 has 15 residues. Germline V gene lookup returns CDR1 SGHNT and CDR2 YYREEE (reference sequence). The J segment lost 7 bases and the V segment lost 3 bases, leaving 5 bases of the junction unmatched. CDR3 sequence reads: CASSSGTSGRTEQYF. For the CDR3, the DNA is TGTGCCAGCAGCTCGGGGACTAGCGGGAGGACAGAGCAGTACTTC.

The chain is built from TRBV30 and TRBJ1-1; no clear D. The germline V gene encodes CDR1 GTSNPN and CDR2 SVGIG (reference sequence). Trimming pared 0 bases from V and 7 bases from J, leaving 9 bases between. This CDR3 region has 12 residues. CDR3 coding DNA: TGTGCCTGGAGTGTCAGCGGCCGTGAAGCTTTCTTT. This translates into CAWSVSGREAFF.

The chain has TRBV28 and TRBJ2-1; 15 nucleotides align to TRBD2. J gave up 9 bases and V 9 bases, and 6 bases lay outside the gene matches. The CDR3 consists of 14 residues. Germline-derived CDR1 and CDR2 are MDHEN and SYDVKM. The CDR3 DNA follows: TGTGCCAGTGGACTAGCGGGAGGGGTAGCTGAGCAGTTCTTC. The encoded protein is CASGLAGGVAEQFF.

The chain employs TRBV28 and TRBJ2-7, with 11 bases aligning to TRBD2. The CDR3 has 15 residues. The germline gives CDR1 MDHEN, CDR2 SYDVKM. The ends lost 6 bases at V and 7 bases at J; junction bases unmatched: 11. This CDR3 is CASSGGTSGPREQYF. For the CDR3, the DNA is TGTGCCAGCAGCGGCGGGACTAGCGGTCCTAGGGAGCAGTACTTC.

This clone occurred a few times. V and J are TRBV11-2 and TRBJ1-2, with D maybe TRBD1 (5 bases). This CDR3 has 15 amino acids. V lost 3 bases to trimming and J lost 5 bases, with 16 bases between them. The germline gives CDR1 SGHAT, CDR2 FQNNGV. The CDR3 coding sequence is TGTGCCAGCAGCTTGCGGGGGGAGCCTGAGTATGGCTACACCTTC. This sequence encodes CASSLRGEPEYGYTF. The whole variable domain, filled in from reference TRBV11-2 and TRBJ1-2, reads EAGVAQSPRYKIIEKRQSVAFWCNPISGHATLYWYQQILGQGPKLLIQFQNNGVVDDSQLPKDRFSAERLKGVDSTLKIQPAKLEDSAVYLCASSLRGEPEYGYTFGSGTRLTVV.

The chain is built from TRBV28 and TRBJ1-2; D is perhaps TRBD1 (6 bases). V was cut by 2 bases and J by 7 bases, with 14 bases left in between. This CDR3 contains 14 residues. The germline V gene encodes CDR1 MDHEN and CDR2 SYDVKM. CDR3 residues: CASSLGGLPGGYTF. CDR3 nucleotides: TGTGCCAGCAGTTTAGGGGGGCTCCCTGGTGGCTACACCTTC.